This T cell receptor beta chain was identified during a study of cytomegalovirus exposure and HLA in healthy donors. General study points: Across HLA loci, a later analysis found differing TCR association rates, with DRB1 most and HLA-C fewest. Exclusion as indistinguishable affected some V segments, including TRBV6-2 and TRBV6-3.

As to this clone: Its target is not known.

It was with 60 Vbeta and 13 Jbeta primers that the PCR ran. The repertoire was sequenced with immunoSEQ multiplex PCR; TCRdb's copy has only in-frame clones and lacks some. The repertoire has some 120,000 clones, approximately 17% of them found once; the top ten carry roughly 3%. Germline-derived CDR1 and CDR2 are MGHRA and YSYEKL. The J segment lost 1 base and the V segment lost 4 bases, leaving 7 bases of the junction unmatched. This CDR3 spans 15 amino acids. This chain connects TRBV4-1 to TRBJ2-7, with 7 bases identical to TRBD2. The sequence was obtained from a female donor in good health and CMV-seropositive. Material for sequencing was PBMCs. CDR3 bases: TGCGCCAGCAGCCGAGGGGACTATGATTCCTACGAGCAGTACTTC. Protein product: CASSRGDYDSYEQYF.